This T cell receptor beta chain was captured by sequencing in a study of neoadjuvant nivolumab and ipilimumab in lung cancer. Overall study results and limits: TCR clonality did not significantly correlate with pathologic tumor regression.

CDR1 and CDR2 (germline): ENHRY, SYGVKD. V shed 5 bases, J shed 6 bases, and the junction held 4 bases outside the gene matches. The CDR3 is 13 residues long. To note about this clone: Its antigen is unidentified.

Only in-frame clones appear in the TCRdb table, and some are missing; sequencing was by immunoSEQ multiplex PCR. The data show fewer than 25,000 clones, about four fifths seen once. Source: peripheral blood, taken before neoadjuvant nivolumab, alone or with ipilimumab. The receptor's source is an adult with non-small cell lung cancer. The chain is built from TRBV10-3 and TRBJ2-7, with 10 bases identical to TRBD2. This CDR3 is CAISSGRAREQYF. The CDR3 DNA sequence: TGTGCCATCAGTAGCGGGAGGGCCCGCGAGCAGTACTTC.